This record looks at one T cell receptor beta chain sequence and its context. The sample holds one count of this clone. The antigen it binds to is not known. Base qualities are missing; no much larger clone stands one base away. Preparation of the library involved the immunoSEQ multiplex PCR assay. For the multiplex PCR, a mixture combining 60 forward primers for TCR Vbeta segments and 13 reverse primers for TCR Jbeta segments was used. A multiplex PCR assay on genomic DNA amplified the CDR3 region of rearranged TCR beta genes. The amplified TCR beta libraries were sequenced on the Illumina HiSeq System as 87-base-pair reads. As for how the authors treated the data: A later analysis counted about 76 million unique TCR beta chains across the 666 repertoires, and roughly 9.9 million of these chains were shared by at least two donors. A nearest-neighbor algorithm error-corrected the raw reads and collapsed the reads into unique sequences, merging closely related sequences to remove PCR and sequencing errors. V, D and J gene segments were assigned by aligning CDR3 sequences to IMGT reference sequences. Each retained sequence needed at least a six-nucleotide match to both a V gene segment and a J gene segment. Rearrangements were classified as productive when the CDR3 lacked stop codons and remained in frame with V and J, and all other rearrangements were classified as non-productive. CDR3 was defined by IMGT convention, running from the second conserved V-encoded cysteine to the conserved J-encoded phenylalanine. Sequences without an unambiguous match to a single V gene segment were excluded from the earlier analysis of about 600 of the donors. An earlier analysis of under 750 of the donors called V segments functional above 56.7% productive rearrangements and segregating when the between-donor standard deviation exceeded 5%. A statistical classification framework was built to diagnose cytomegalovirus status from the catalog of TCR beta chain sequences. A later analysis assigned V and J genes by comparing TCR nucleotide sequences with IMGT/GENE-DB human TR gene sequences. A later analysis assigned CDR3 sequences and most-parsimonious VDJ recombination scenarios with the TCRdist pipeline. In a later analysis, each TCR beta chain was defined by its CDR3 amino acid sequence together with its V-gene family, and reads lacking a unique V-gene family were excluded. As a way to deal with suspected cross-contamination and a sequencing artifact, a later analysis dropped roughly 600 nucleotide sequences that were highly shared and had low generation probability. For each public chain, a later analysis derived a clonal expansion index from normalized ranks of inferred template counts within each repertoire. Generation probabilities in a later analysis came from a VDJ recombination model fitted to out-of-frame rearrangements, and those results were checked against IGoR. In a later analysis, TCR-TCR, TCR-HLA and TCR-CMV co-occurrence was scored with hypergeometric tests, and a repertoire-size bias correction was applied to TCR pairs. In a later analysis, false discovery rates were estimated by permuting HLA or CMV assignments 20 times. In a later analysis, co-occurring TCRs were grouped using DBSCAN, with TCRdist sequence similarity added in when clustering inside HLA-allele-positive subsets. Repertoires with fewer than 30,000 or more than 120,000 public chains were left out of co-occurrence clustering, as were a handful of repertoires with anomalous nucleotide sharing. TCRdb retrieved this table from immuneACCESS and kept in-frame rearrangements only. Not all clones are present; in checked studies, unresolved V genes account for under half, and no reason is known for the remainder. V and J calls and clone size are given by that table; D and trimming were obtained from the DNA. In all, the sample holds 37,000 or so clones, and roughly 79% of those were seen once. 9.3% of the sample belongs to the ten largest clones.

The data were taken from a study of cytomegalovirus exposure and HLA in healthy donors (dated by TCRdb to 2016 to 2017). Context from the whole study: According to an earlier analysis of a few hundred of the donors, some 180 million T cells yielded 120 million or so unique TCR beta sequences and about 300 Gb of sequence data. Around 320 gigabases of sequencing data and tens of millions of unique TCR sequences were included in an early release covering several hundred HLA-typed donors. Among the approximately 400 genotyped donors, 75% to 90% belonged to the genetic ancestry cluster associated with self-reported Caucasian donors. The study aimed to test whether signatures of past pathogen exposure could be identified by cataloging public T cell receptors. The study profiled the T cell repertoires of about 640 subjects by immunosequencing and related them to cytomegalovirus serostatus. A separate validation cohort of about 110 different subjects was used in addition to the approximately 700-subject first cohort. To predict cytomegalovirus infection status, the study combined high-throughput TCR immunosequencing, statistical association of individual TCRs with disease status, and machine learning. In a later analysis, previously published TCR beta repertoires from 550 to 750 donors were re-analyzed and high-resolution HLA genotyping was added so that TCR occurrence patterns could be studied. Rather than using new phenotypic data, the later analysis identified candidate immune exposures from TCR beta sequences and from how often those sequences occurred across donors. An earlier analysis of several hundred of the donors applied high-throughput TCR beta sequencing to assess whether each TCR beta V gene segment acted as functional or pseudogenic. Donor age, sex, ethnicity and CMV serostatus were compiled alongside the repertoire data. Genome-wide SNP genotypes for about three fifths of the roughly 670 donors were used in a later genetic analysis, which treated that subset as a discovery cohort. Every repertoire in the discovery cohort had been generated on one and the same sequencing platform. Class I and class II HLA loci were covered by the typing at four-digit resolution. Typing coverage varied by locus: about 620-640 donors for A, B, C, DRB1 and DQB1; approximately 500 for DQA1; about 600 for DPA1; roughly 450 for DPB1. Four or five DR-DQ haplotypes were handled as single units for association and clustering because linkage in the cohort was strong. Across some 400 genotyped donors of the cohort, an average of about 240,000 unique TCR beta nucleotide sequences per donor were sequenced, and approximately 17% of those sequences were non-productive.

Findings and caveats that apply to the study as a whole: Because the 87-base-pair reads could not distinguish some IMGT-functional V segments, including TRBV6-2 and TRBV6-3, those segments were excluded. A further reported finding was that TCR beta sequences accurately predicted the HLA-A and HLA-B alleles for most subjects in the first cohort. The only immune exposure information available for the cohort was CMV serostatus. The authors suggested that the approach could potentially be generalized to other disease states and immunological phenotypes. In a later analysis, HLA-associated TCR beta chains showed more clonal expansion and lower generation probabilities than non-associated chains that were equally common. The earlier analysis of some 560 of the donors excluded fewer than 20 rarely observed V segments, including chromosome 9 orphons, because counts were too low. A cluster of highly shared sequence variants was judged likely to represent a technical artifact of the sequencing pipeline. In both the original and validation cohorts, the classifier was reported to diagnose cytomegalovirus status with high specificity and sensitivity. According to a later analysis, most CMV-associated TCR beta chains appeared to be HLA-restricted, and the HLA associations seemed to be driven largely by CMV exposure. Because HLA typing was unavailable for some donors at each locus, only the typed subset was used in association tests. In a later genetic analysis, fewer N-insertions in productive TCRs were reported among donors in an Asian-associated ancestry cluster than the 666-donor mean. An association between a missense DCLRE1C variant and V-gene and J-gene trimming of TCR beta chains was found in a later genetic analysis and replicated in an independent cohort. Specific HLA alleles were associated with over 15,000 TCR beta sequences at a false discovery rate of 0.05 in a later analysis. Presence/absence analyses assumed roughly uniform sequencing depth across donors, an assumption that may not hold. According to a later analysis, parvovirus B19, influenza, CMV and Epstein-Barr virus appeared linked to several top co-occurrence clusters. Three of the identified cytomegalovirus-associated TCR beta chains were confirmed in vitro to be specific for cytomegalovirus antigens. In a later analysis, the rate of TCR association differed among HLA loci, with DRB1 alleles having the most associated TCRs and HLA-C alleles having the fewest. The study listed 150 to 200 TCR beta chains as associated with cytomegalovirus. Linkage disequilibrium might explain the correlated functional status among segregating V segments, but an unknown experimental factor could not be ruled out. Broadly in line with IMGT annotations, most TCR beta V segments showed up in productive rearrangements about 87% or about 30% of the time in an earlier analysis of several hundred of the donors. Strong co-occurrence of HLA alleles, especially DR and DQ, made assigning TCR associations to individual alleles difficult. Only TCR beta chains were sequenced in this cohort, and the absence of alpha or paired-chain data limited detectable features. Across donors, most TCR sequences were observed very rarely, whereas some public TCRs were present in many individuals.

The cohort was made up of approximately 670 healthy bone marrow donors. At the time of sampling, every cohort member was nominally healthy, though immune exposures that went unrecorded were likely present. The donor was CMV seronegative and was included in the group of 352 seronegative cohort members. Every donor gave a peripheral blood sample, and the peripheral blood mononuclear cells from that sample were used for TCR beta sequencing. Genomic DNA extraction from the blood cell samples was performed with the Qiagen DNeasy Blood Extraction Kit. The germline V gene yields MNHNS for CDR1 and SASEGT for CDR2. V is cut by 2 bases and J by 7 bases, and the space between the germline ends is 18 bases. The CDR3, cysteine through phenylalanine, is 16 amino acids long. Only the CDR3 DNA is retained, 48 bases long and in frame from the first base.

The chain was built from TRBV6-1 and TRBJ1-5, and TRBD1 may be the D gene, going by 6 matching bases. This sequence originates from a woman aged 35 to 49 in good health and CMV-seronegative. Sequences were obtained from PBMCs. The CDR3 protein is CASSETFTGLRQPQHF. The sequenced DNA: TGTGCCAGCAGTGAAACGTTTACAGGGTTGCGCCAGCCCCAGCATTTT.